This T cell receptor beta chain derives from a study of beta chain features in type 1 diabetes. Study information: Healthy donors and patients showed comparable age, gender and cell yields. All samples together contributed almost 110,000,000 sorted cells for examination.

Staining for CD45RO/CCR7/CD25/CD127/CD95/CD27 allowed sorting of CD4+ naive, central memory, regulatory and stem cell-like memory cells. Regarding the study as a whole: Shorter TCRB CDR3s, moderately but significantly so, were found in Type 1 diabetes patients in all four CD4+ subsets.

A remark on this clone: Its antigen is currently unknown.

Isolated RNA was reverse transcribed in full, so expressed TCRB transcripts were sequenced. TCRdb's table, derived via immunoSEQ multiplex PCR, lists solely in-frame clones and lacks some. The profile shows more than 350,000 clones, about 10% of them singletons. The sample taken for sequencing was naive CD4+ T cells from blood. The TCR was taken from a woman under 30 in good health.

The chain's CDR3 is CASSQDRGGTEAFF. The CDR3 region has the DNA TGTGCCAGCAGCCAAGATCGGGGTGGCACTGAAGCTTTCTTT. The chain couples TRBV4-2 to TRBJ1-1; D call uncertain. CDR3 length: 14 residues. Germline V gives CDR1 LGHNA, CDR2 YNFKEQ. V was trimmed by 0 bases and J by 4 bases, leaving 9 bases between them.